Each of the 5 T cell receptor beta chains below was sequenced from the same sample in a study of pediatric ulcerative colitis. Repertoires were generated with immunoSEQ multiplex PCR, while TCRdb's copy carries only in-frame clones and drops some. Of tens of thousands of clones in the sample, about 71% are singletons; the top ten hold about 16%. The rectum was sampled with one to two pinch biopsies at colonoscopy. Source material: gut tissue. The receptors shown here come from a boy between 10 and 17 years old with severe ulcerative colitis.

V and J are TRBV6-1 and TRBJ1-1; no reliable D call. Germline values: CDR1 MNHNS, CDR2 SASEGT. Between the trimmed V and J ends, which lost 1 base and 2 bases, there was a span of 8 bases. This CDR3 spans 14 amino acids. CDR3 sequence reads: CASSEVVTNTEAFF. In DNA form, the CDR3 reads TGTGCCAGCAGTGAAGTGGTCACTAACACTGAAGCTTTCTTT.

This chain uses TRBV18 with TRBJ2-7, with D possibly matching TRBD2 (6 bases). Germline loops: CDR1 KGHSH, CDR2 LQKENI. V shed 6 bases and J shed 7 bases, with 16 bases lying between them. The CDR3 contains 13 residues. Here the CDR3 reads CASSPGLTVEQYF. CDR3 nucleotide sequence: TGTGCCAGCTCTCCTGGACTAACCGTAGAGCAGTACTTC.

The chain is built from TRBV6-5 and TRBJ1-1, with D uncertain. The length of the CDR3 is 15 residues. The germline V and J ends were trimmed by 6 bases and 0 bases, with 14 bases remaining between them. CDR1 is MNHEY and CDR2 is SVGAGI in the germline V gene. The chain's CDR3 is CASRAQAIMNTEAFF. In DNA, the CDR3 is TGTGCCAGCAGAGCGCAGGCTATCATGAACACTGAAGCTTTCTTT.

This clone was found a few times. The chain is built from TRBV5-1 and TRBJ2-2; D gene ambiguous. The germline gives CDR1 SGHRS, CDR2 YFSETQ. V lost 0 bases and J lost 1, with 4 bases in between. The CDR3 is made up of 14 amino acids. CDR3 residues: CASSLGGNTGELFF. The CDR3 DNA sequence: TGCGCCAGCAGCTTGGGTGGGAACACCGGGGAGCTGTTTTTT.

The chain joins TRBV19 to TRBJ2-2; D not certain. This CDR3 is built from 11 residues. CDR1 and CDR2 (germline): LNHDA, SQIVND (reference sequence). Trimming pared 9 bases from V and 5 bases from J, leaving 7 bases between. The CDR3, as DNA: TGTGCCAGCGAATTAACCGGGGAGCTGTTTTTT. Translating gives CASELTGELFF.